The sequence of this T cell receptor (beta chain) was determined in a study of cytotoxic CD8 clonotypes in ibrutinib-treated CLL. Regarding the study as a whole: In comparison with age-matched healthy donors, baseline clonality was higher and tracked circulating CD8+ T-cell counts. Progressing and sustained-remission patients had different sampling times. Before falling back toward baseline at progression, clonality had risen at the time of ibrutinib response. Public clonotypes, found uncommonly, either contracted or stayed stable on treatment.

V dropped 2 bases and J dropped 2 bases, with 13 bases sitting between them. Germline assignment: CDR1 MGHDK and CDR2 SYGVNS. This CDR3 comprises 16 residues. Using immunoSEQ multiplex PCR, the repertoire was profiled, and TCRdb retains in-frame clones only, with some absent. The sample shows about 140,000 clones, approximately 90% of them seen only once. A note on this clone: Its cognate antigen is unknown.

This chain joins TRBV25-1 and TRBJ2-1; weak D call: TRBD2 (5 bases). This clonotype was obtained from a human donor with chronic lymphocytic leukemia. Source: PBMCs, taken after 12 months of ibrutinib treatment. CDR3 sequence: CASSEREGRAYNEQFF. The CDR3 DNA sequence: TGTGCCAGCAGTGAACGCGAAGGGAGAGCCTACAATGAGCAGTTCTTC. Full variable domain (rest looked up from reference TRBV25-1 and TRBJ2-1): EADIYQTPRYLVIGTGKKITLECSQTMGHDKMYWYQQDPGMELHLIHYSYGVNSTEKGDLSSESTVSRIRTEHFPLTLESARPSHTSQYLCASSEREGRAYNEQFFGPGTRLTVL.